These 19 T cell receptor beta chains were sequenced from one sample in a study of cytomegalovirus exposure and HLA in healthy donors (dated 2017 in TCRdb). Library preparation used the immunoSEQ multiplex PCR assay. The multiplex PCR relied on a mix of 60 forward primers for TCR Vbeta segments and 13 reverse primers for TCR Jbeta segments. In its TCRdb copy, this immuneACCESS table keeps in-frame sequences only and misses some clones. Where compared with another copy, unresolved V genes explain less than half of these, and the others have no known cause. The sample profile shows around 120,000 clones; more than 60% of them were found once. The ten largest clones take up around 3.6% of the sample. Sequenced material: PBMCs. All receptors come from a man aged 25 to 40 in good health and CMV-seronegative.

With respect to this clone: At one end the junction does not follow the germline gene, possibly because of a read error. J is TRBJ2-5 and V is TRBV7-6, with a possible D match to TRBD2 (5 bases). This CDR3 contains 13 residues. Looked up from germline, CDR1 is SGHVS and CDR2 is FNYEAQ. The CDR3 reads CASSSGIQETRYF. The CDR3 DNA is TGTGCCAGCAGCTCGGGGATCCAAGAGACCCGGTACTTC.

The rearrangement uses TRBV7-9 and TRBJ1-5; 7 nucleotides match TRBD1. V trimming: 4 bases; J trimming: 1 base; junction bases outside the gene matches: 7. CDR3 length equals 16 residues. The germline V gene has CDR1 SEHNR and CDR2 FQNEAQ (reference sequence). CDR3: CASSSTGAGSNQPQHF. CDR3 DNA: TGTGCCAGCAGCTCCACAGGGGCCGGAAGCAATCAGCCCCAGCATTTT.

The V call is TRBV28, the J call TRBJ2-5; D gene unclear. The closer fit of TRBJ2-7 to the DNA end suggests the J call may be wrong. CDR1 and CDR2 from the germline V gene are MDHEN and SYDVKM. The CDR3 has 12 residues. CDR3 region: CASSYSRYEQYF. The CDR3 DNA reads as TGTGCCAGCAGCTATAGCCGGTACGAGCAGTACTTC.

The J gene is TRBJ1-5, the V gene TRBV7-2; D gene unclear. Germline CDR1 SGHTA, CDR2 FQGNSA. CDR3 size: 16 residues. Deletions cut 1 base from V and 7 bases from J, with 17 bases between. CDR3 amino acids: CASSLEAPGVGQPQHF. The CDR3, as DNA: TGTGCCAGCAGCTTAGAAGCCCCCGGGGTCGGCCAGCCCCAGCATTTT.

The DNA of the CDR3 is TGCAGTGCTCTGTCGGTGGAGACCCAGTACTTC. It codes for CSALSVETQYF. This chain uses TRBV20-1 with TRBJ2-5; no firm D call. Trimming cost V 5 bases and J 5 bases, with 9 bases left between them. The V gene's germline CDR1 is DFQATT and CDR2 SNEGSKA (reference sequence). This CDR3 comprises 11 residues.

The gene calls are TRBV5-6 and TRBJ1-3, with unresolved D. In germline, CDR1 is SGHDT, CDR2 YYEEEE. CDR3 length: 13 amino acids. V was trimmed by 6 bases and J by 1 base, leaving 8 bases between them. The CDR3 DNA reads TGTGCCAGCACCGGGAGGTCTGGAAACACCATATATTTT. Residues: CASTGRSGNTIYF.

A word on this clone: The junction shows a germline mismatch at one end, possibly a read error. This chain joins TRBV11-1 and TRBJ1-1; no clear D. Germline lookup yields CDR1 SGHAT and CDR2 FQDESV (reference sequence). This CDR3 spans 14 amino acids. CDR3 DNA sequence: TGTGCCAGCAGCCCCAGAGGCGGGAACGCTGAAGCTTTCTTT. It encodes CASSPRGGNAEAFF.

CDR3 sequence (DNA): TGCGCCAGCAGCTTGGGACTAGCGGGAGTTAACGAGCAGTACTTC. Protein sequence: CASSLGLAGVNEQYF. V and J are TRBV5-1 and TRBJ2-7, with 12 bases aligning to TRBD2. Germline V gene data show CDR1 as SGHRS and CDR2 as YFSETQ. The CDR3 has 15 residues. The junction had 3 bases not matched to a gene; V was cut back by 0 bases and J by 5 bases.

This chain uses TRBV10-3 with TRBJ1-1, with 8 nucleotides matching TRBD1. The CDR3 runs to 14 residues. V dropped 7 bases and J dropped 1; count of bases not matched to a gene: 5. CDR1 and CDR2 (germline): ENHRY, SYGVKD. CDR3 DNA: TGTGCCATCAAACTTGGACAGGGGAACACTGAAGCTTTCTTT. Translation: CAIKLGQGNTEAFF.

CDR3 bases: TGTGCCAGCAGCTTAGGACTAGCGGCCTCCTACAATGAGCAGTTCTTC. Translated, it gives CASSLGLAASYNEQFF. The V gene is TRBV7-9, the J gene TRBJ2-1; 9 bases map to TRBD2. In germline, CDR1 is SEHNR, CDR2 FQNEAQ (reference sequence). The CDR3 is made up of 16 amino acids. The ends lost 1 base at V and 0 bases at J; junction bases unmatched: 1.

This rearrangement joins TRBV19 to TRBJ1-1; D possibly corresponds to TRBD1 (5 bases). CDR3 size: 12 residues. Trimming stripped 3 bases from V and 7 bases from J, with 9 bases between. Germline-derived CDR1 and CDR2 are LNHDA and SQIVND (reference sequence). CDR3 in amino acids: CASSIRGGEAFF. The DNA for the CDR3 is TGTGCCAGTAGTATTAGGGGCGGTGAAGCTTTCTTT.

This chain connects TRBV6-1 to TRBJ2-1; TRBD2 aligns across 9 bases. The CDR3 is 17 amino acids. CDR1 is MNHNS and CDR2 is SASEGT in the germline V gene. The V segment lost 4 bases and the J segment 0 bases; nucleotides outside the gene matches: 7. This chain's CDR3 is CASSGNSGRSSYNEQFF. CDR3 nucleotides: TGTGCCAGCAGTGGTAATAGCGGGAGAAGCTCCTACAATGAGCAGTTCTTC.

The chain employs TRBV7-8 and TRBJ1-1, with D possibly matching TRBD1 (5 bases). CDR1 SGHVS and CDR2 FQNEAQ come from the germline V gene. The CDR3 is 12 residues long. The ends were cut back, 5 bases at V and 6 bases at J, with 10 bases in the middle. The CDR3 region is CASSARGAEAFF. For the CDR3, the DNA is TGTGCCAGCAGCGCACGGGGGGCTGAAGCTTTCTTT.

Here the CDR3 reads CASSISPVPEETQYF. The CDR3 nucleotides are TGTGCCAGTAGTATTTCCCCTGTCCCTGAAGAGACCCAGTACTTC. The chain uses TRBV19 and TRBJ2-5; D gene ambiguous. There are 15 residues in the CDR3. Trimming pared 3 bases from V and 3 bases from J, leaving 14 bases between. Germline lookup yields CDR1 LNHDA and CDR2 SQIVND (reference sequence).

The chain carries TRBV13 and TRBJ2-7, with a possible D match to TRBD1 (5 bases). Trimming took off 4 bases at V and 2 bases at J, with 15 bases between the two ends. The CDR3 has 15 amino acids. Germline CDR1 PRHDT, CDR2 FYEKMQ (reference sequence). Here the CDR3 reads CASSWVWQGAYEQYF. CDR3 bases: TGTGCCAGCAGCTGGGTATGGCAGGGTGCCTACGAGCAGTACTTC.

V gene TRBV29-1 combines with J gene TRBJ2-3; TRBD2 might be the D (6 bases). Trimming left V 4 bases short and J 3 bases short, with 14 bases between. The germline CDR1 and CDR2 sequences are SQVTM and ANQGSEA. The CDR3 totals 14 residues. This CDR3 reads CSVGFLASTDTQYF. CDR3 DNA: TGCAGCGTTGGGTTCCTAGCGTCGACAGATACGCAGTATTTT.

This clone is a singleton in its sample. This rearrangement joins TRBV11-2 to TRBJ2-2; the match to TRBD2 covers 13 bases. The junction had 9 bases not matched to a gene; V was cut back by 4 bases and J by 4 bases. CDR1 and CDR2 (germline): SGHAT, FQNNGV. The CDR3 spans 18 residues. CDR3 bases: TGTGCCAGCAGCTGGGGACTAGCGGGGTCGGTGGGCACCGGGGAGCTGTTTTTT. Translating it yields CASSWGLAGSVGTGELFF.

Of note for this clone: Other DNA sequences of this sample code for an identical CDR3. The J gene is TRBJ2-6, the V gene TRBV29-1; D call uncertain. The germline gives CDR1 SQVTM, CDR2 ANQGSEA. With 4 bases removed from V and 4 bases from J, the gap between germline ends came to 8 bases. The length of the CDR3 is 13 residues. The CDR3 coding sequence is TGCAGCGTTGCCGGGTCCGGGGCCAACGTCCTGACTTTC. Translating gives CSVAGSGANVLTF.

The J gene is TRBJ1-1, the V gene TRBV7-2; TRBD1 agrees at 8 bases. Trimming removed 1 base from V and 1 base from J; junction bases left unmatched: 5. The germline V gene encodes CDR1 SGHTA and CDR2 FQGNSA. The length of the CDR3 is 16 residues. The CDR3 reads CASSLGMGQENTEAFF. As DNA, the CDR3 is TGTGCCAGCAGCTTAGGGATGGGACAGGAGAACACTGAAGCTTTCTTT.